Here is one TCR beta chain with its context. The antigen remains undetermined. There are 16 residues in the CDR3. The V and J ends lost 1 base and 1 base, in that order; junction bases with no gene match: 5. Germline V gives CDR1 SGHTA, CDR2 FQGNSA. The entry originates in a study of beta chain features in type 1 diabetes. Every isolated RNA sample was fully reverse transcribed, so sequencing captured expressed TCRB transcripts. The data were produced by immunoSEQ multiplex PCR, yet TCRdb's version contains in-frame clones alone and is incomplete. The data show roughly 60,000 clones, roughly 60% seen once. Points from the study as a whole: A potential PCR bias toward shorter templates would be equal in patient and control samples.

This receptor was identified in a woman aged 18-30 years in good health. Sequenced: Tregs from blood. The V and J genes are TRBV7-2 and TRBJ1-2; the match to TRBD1 covers 8 bases. CDR3 protein: CASSLVQGAFNYGYTF. CDR3 nucleotides: TGTGCCAGCAGCTTAGTCCAGGGGGCGTTTAACTATGGCTACACCTTC.